The 27 T cell receptor beta chains below all came from one sample that was sequenced in a study of PD-1 blockade in classical Hodgkin lymphoma. Sequenced by immunoSEQ multiplex PCR; TCRdb stores in-frame clones only, minus some. This table has tens of thousands of clones, around nine tenths appearing once. Each and every patient relapsed after autologous stem cell transplantation, and patients got differing brentuximab vedotin exposure. Sequencing was performed on peripheral blood mononuclear cells (PBMCs), taken before the second cycle of nivolumab. The receptors were gathered from a human donor with classical Hodgkin lymphoma.

This chain links TRBV2 with TRBJ1-5; 9 bases agree with TRBD1. Germline CDR1 and CDR2: SNHLY and FYNNEI. CDR3 length: 13 amino acids. V lost 6 bases, J lost 4 bases, and 1 base stayed unmatched. In nucleotides, the CDR3 is TGTGCCAGCAGAGACAGGGGGAATCAGCCCCAGCATTTT. Translation: CASRDRGNQPQHF. Variable domain in full (rest from reference TRBV2 and TRBJ1-5): EPEVTQTPSHQVTQMGQEVILRCVPISNHLYFYWYRQILGQKVEFLVSFYNNEISEKSEIFDDQFSVERPDGSNFTLKIRSTKLEDSAMYFCASRDRGNQPQHFGDGTRLSIL.

The CDR3 DNA reads TGCGCCAGCAGCCAAGGCCCTTTAGGGGGACTAACGGGCGAGCAGTACTTC. Its protein product is CASSQGPLGGLTGEQYF. V and J are TRBV4-1 and TRBJ2-7; a weak D match, TRBD2 (7 bases). Germline V lookup: CDR1 MGHRA, CDR2 YSYEKL. Trimming removed 1 base from V and 6 bases from J, with 22 bases in between. The length of the CDR3 is 17 residues.

The chain has TRBV21-1 and TRBJ2-1; the tabulated D call, TRBD1, remains unverified against the DNA. TRBV21-1 is a pseudogene. The CDR3 consists of 15 residues. CDR3 DNA: TGTGCCAGCAGCTACCCGGGACAGGGGCACAATGAGCAGTTCTTC. This sequence encodes CASSYPGQGHNEQFF.

The chain combines TRBV7-9 with TRBJ2-7; tentative D call: TRBD1 (5 bases). CDR3 size: 13 residues. The germline V gene encodes CDR1 SEHNR and CDR2 FQNEAQ (reference sequence). Trimming pared 6 bases from V and 5 bases from J, leaving 14 bases between. As DNA, the CDR3 is TGTGCCAGCAGTTCCCAGGGTGTCAACGAGCAGTACTTC. This sequence encodes CASSSQGVNEQYF.

The sample holds one count of this clone. The rearrangement joins TRBV29-1 to TRBJ2-7; 10 nucleotides agree with TRBD2. CDR1 SQVTM and CDR2 ANQGSEA come from the germline V gene. This CDR3 region has 12 residues. The J segment lost 4 bases and the V segment lost 3 bases, leaving 0 bases of the junction unmatched. This CDR3 reads CSVDSGGYEQYF. The CDR3 bases are TGCAGCGTTGATAGCGGGGGGTACGAGCAGTACTTC.

The genes are TRBV30 and TRBJ1-3; TRBD1 might be the D (6 bases). Germline CDR1 is GTSNPN and CDR2 is SVGIG (reference sequence). Trimming stripped 3 bases from V and 4 bases from J, with 13 bases between. The CDR3 has 14 residues. The CDR3 region has the DNA TGTGCCTGGAGCTTGTCAGGGGTGGGAAACACCATATATTTT. This sequence encodes CAWSLSGVGNTIYF.

The V call is TRBV6-1, the J call TRBJ2-7, with D unclear. Germline CDR1 and CDR2: MNHNS and SASEGT. The germline V and J ends were trimmed by 6 bases and 1 base, with 13 bases remaining between them. The CDR3 spans 14 residues. This chain's CDR3 is CASREVGRSYEQYF. For the CDR3, the DNA is TGTGCCAGCAGAGAGGTGGGCAGGTCCTACGAGCAGTACTTC.

The chain couples TRBV6-1 to TRBJ1-6; D possibly corresponds to TRBD1 (6 bases). The V and J ends lost 6 bases and 0 bases respectively, with 12 bases between them. The CDR3 is 16 residues long. Germline V gene lookup returns CDR1 MNHNS and CDR2 SASEGT. As DNA, the CDR3 is TGTGCCAGCAGAGAAAGGGGGAGCTCCTATAATTCACCCCTCCACTTT. Its protein is CASRERGSSYNSPLHF.

This clone has just a few counts. The genes are TRBV5-4 and TRBJ2-3; D is perhaps TRBD1 (6 bases). The germline V gene encodes CDR1 SGHNT and CDR2 YYREEE (reference sequence). The CDR3 is made up of 13 amino acids. Trimming left V 4 bases short and J 3 bases short, with 9 bases between. The CDR3: CASSMTGTDTQYF. DNA of the CDR3: TGTGCCAGCAGCATGACAGGAACAGATACGCAGTATTTT.

The chain recombines TRBV6-5 with TRBJ1-1; no clear D gene. The germline V gene encodes CDR1 MNHEY and CDR2 SVGAGI. Trimming removed 4 bases at V and 7 bases at J, with 13 bases between. CDR3 length: 13 amino acids. The CDR3 sequence: CASSWEEGSEAFF. In DNA form, the CDR3 reads TGTGCCAGCAGTTGGGAGGAGGGAAGTGAAGCTTTCTTT.

The table lists this clone with a few counts. V and J are TRBV5-1 and TRBJ2-1, with D possibly being TRBD1 (6 bases). V gave up 0 bases and J gave up 8 bases, with 27 bases separating them. CDR3 length: 19 residues. Germline loops: CDR1 SGHRS, CDR2 YFSETQ. CDR3 region: CASSLGLGGVGLVYDEQFF. The CDR3 coding sequence is TGCGCCAGCAGCTTGGGTCTAGGGGGTGTCGGCCTTGTCTATGATGAGCAGTTCTTC.

The chain employs TRBV6-6 and TRBJ2-4; D remains ambiguous. The CDR3 length is 15 residues. The V gene lost 4 bases and the J gene lost 3 bases, with 13 bases spanning the gap. Germline V gene lookup returns CDR1 MNHNY and CDR2 SVGAGI (reference sequence). CDR3 loop: CASSLGFLGKNIQYF. DNA for the CDR3: TGTGCCAGCAGTTTGGGATTCCTAGGCAAAAACATTCAGTACTTC.

The rearrangement joins TRBV11-2 to TRBJ2-7, with D perhaps TRBD2 (6 bases). Germline V gene data show CDR1 as SGHAT and CDR2 as FQNNGV. Trimming pared 2 bases from V and 2 bases from J, leaving 10 bases between. This CDR3 has 14 residues. In DNA, the CDR3 is TGTGCCAGCAGCTTAACTAGCCAAGCCTACGAGCAGTACTTC. Translated: CASSLTSQAYEQYF. Drawing the rest from reference TRBV11-2 and TRBJ2-7, the complete variable domain is EAGVAQSPRYKIIEKRQSVAFWCNPISGHATLYWYQQILGQGPKLLIQFQNNGVVDDSQLPKDRFSAERLKGVDSTLKIQPAKLEDSAVYLCASSLTSQAYEQYFGPGTRLTVT.

The chain uses TRBV5-1 and TRBJ2-5; no clear D. Germline values: CDR1 SGHRS, CDR2 YFSETQ. Between the trimmed V and J ends, which lost 4 bases and 1 base, there was a span of 5 bases. The CDR3 consists of 12 residues. This CDR3 is CASSLPQETQYF. The CDR3 DNA sequence: TGCGCCAGCAGCCTCCCCCAAGAGACCCAGTACTTC. Full variable domain (rest looked up from reference TRBV5-1 and TRBJ2-5): KAGVTQTPRYLIKTRGQQVTLSCSPISGHRSVSWYQQTPGQGLQFLFEYFSETQRNKGNFPGRFSGRQFSNSRSEMNVSTLELGDSALYLCASSLPQETQYFGPGTRLLVL.

The chain uses TRBV4-2 and TRBJ1-2; D gene uncertain. The CDR3 loop spans 13 amino acids. Germline V gene sequence: CDR1 LGHNA, CDR2 YNFKEQ. V was trimmed by 3 bases and J by 7 bases, leaving 12 bases between them. Here the CDR3 reads CASSHVTGSGYTF. The CDR3 DNA is TGTGCCAGCAGCCACGTTACGGGAAGTGGCTACACCTTC.

A single count supports this clone. The chain has TRBV7-9 and TRBJ2-7, with TRBD1 matching 10 bases. V was clipped by 5 bases and J by 6 bases; unmatched bases: 7. CDR1 SEHNR and CDR2 FQNEAQ come from the germline V gene (reference sequence). The CDR3 is 14 amino acids. In DNA, the CDR3 is TGTGCCAGCAGCGGCGGGACAGGGGTAGGCGAGCAGTACTTC. It encodes CASSGGTGVGEQYF.

The rearrangement joins TRBV4-1 to TRBJ2-3; 8 bases are shared with TRBD1. The V gene's germline CDR1 is MGHRA and CDR2 YSYEKL. V dropped 0 bases and J dropped 2; count of bases not matched to a gene: 7. This CDR3 is built from 17 residues. This CDR3 is CASSQDRGLFDTDTQYF. For the CDR3, the DNA is TGCGCCAGCAGCCAAGACAGGGGGCTATTCGACACAGATACGCAGTATTTT.

The V gene is TRBV6-5, the J gene TRBJ1-5, with 10 bases fitting TRBD1. Looked up from germline, CDR1 is MNHEY and CDR2 is SVGAGI. The V segment lost 6 bases and the J segment 7 bases; nucleotides outside the gene matches: 6. This CDR3 has 14 residues. The CDR3 DNA follows: TGTGCCAGCAGCTTGACAGGGGGCGGGCAGCCCCAGCATTTT. This gives the protein CASSLTGGGQPQHF.

This rearrangement joins TRBV14 to TRBJ2-2; D is unclear. The CDR3 length is 15 residues. The germline CDR1 and CDR2 sequences are SGHDN and FVKESK. With 6 bases removed from V and 4 bases from J, the gap between germline ends came to 15 bases. The CDR3 reads CASSHRTLGTGELFF. For the CDR3, the DNA is TGTGCCAGCAGTCATCGTACGCTGGGCACCGGGGAGCTGTTTTTT. Drawing the rest from reference TRBV14 and TRBJ2-2, the complete variable domain is EAGVTQFPSHSVIEKGQTVTLRCDPISGHDNLYWYRRVMGKEIKFLLHFVKESKQDESGMPNNRFLAERTGGTYSTLKVQPAELEDSGVYFCASSHRTLGTGELFFGEGSRLTVL.

This sequence joins TRBV2 and TRBJ2-2, with 11 positions matching TRBD2. Looked up from germline, CDR1 is SNHLY and CDR2 is FYNNEI. This CDR3 has 20 residues. J was trimmed by 0 bases and V by 6 bases; bases with no gene match: 15. CDR3 DNA: TGTGCCAGCAGCGATACTCCGGGACTAGCGGTTCTTCCGAACACCGGGGAGCTGTTTTTT. This encodes CASSDTPGLAVLPNTGELFF.

The chain recombines TRBV2 with TRBJ2-3, with 9 bases aligning to TRBD2. Germline values: CDR1 SNHLY, CDR2 FYNNEI. There are 15 residues in the CDR3. V gave up 9 bases and J gave up 11 bases; unmatched junction bases: 18. Here the CDR3 reads CARCSRLAVHRGQYF. CDR3 bases: TGTGCCAGGTGCTCTCGACTAGCGGTTCATCGGGGGCAGTATTTT. Using reference TRBV2 and TRBJ2-3 for the parts outside the CDR3, the full variable domain is EPEVTQTPSHQVTQMGQEVILRCVPISNHLYFYWYRQILGQKVEFLVSFYNNEISEKSEIFDDQFSVERPDGSNFTLKIRSTKLEDSAMYFCARCSRLAVHRGQYFGPGTRLTVL.

This chain joins TRBV2 and TRBJ2-3; weak D call: TRBD2 (6 bases). Per germline, CDR1 SNHLY and CDR2 FYNNEI. This CDR3 comprises 12 residues. The V gene lost 6 bases and the J gene lost 4 bases, with 8 bases spanning the gap. The CDR3 sequence is CASRREADTQYF. The CDR3 DNA is TGTGCCAGCAGAAGGGAGGCAGATACGCAGTATTTT.

The J gene is TRBJ1-4, the V gene TRBV5-1; the D gene is possibly TRBD1 (6 bases). This CDR3 contains 15 residues. Deletions cut 2 bases from V and 7 bases from J, with 15 bases between. Germline CDR1 is SGHRS and CDR2 is YFSETQ. CDR3 loop: CASSLQGEEGEKLFF. CDR3 DNA: TGCGCCAGCAGCTTACAGGGCGAGGAGGGTGAAAAACTGTTTTTT.

The genes are TRBV6-1 and TRBJ2-3; 7 positions agree with TRBD1. CDR3 length: 12 amino acids. The germline gives CDR1 MNHNS, CDR2 SASEGT. V trimming: 4 bases; J trimming: 11 bases; junction bases outside the gene matches: 6. This CDR3 reads CASSVQGLVQYF. The CDR3 DNA reads as TGTGCCAGCAGTGTACAGGGGCTAGTGCAGTATTTT.

The rearrangement joins TRBV19 to TRBJ1-3; D is possibly TRBD1 (5 bases). V lost 3 bases and J 0 bases, leaving 15 bases between the germline ends. CDR3 length: 17 residues. Per the germline V gene, CDR1 is LNHDA and CDR2 is SQIVND (reference sequence). This CDR3 reads CASSILRGFVSGNTIYF. For the CDR3, the DNA is TGTGCCAGTAGTATTCTCCGGGGCTTCGTCTCTGGAAACACCATATATTTT.

This clone was seen a few times. The chain is built from TRBV5-1 and TRBJ1-2; TRBD1 matches at 9 bases. Germline V lookup: CDR1 SGHRS, CDR2 YFSETQ. Trimming at V came to 3 bases and at J to 3 bases, leaving 0 bases not matched to a gene. CDR3 length: 13 residues. In DNA, the CDR3 is TGCGCCAGCAGCTGGACAGGGGACTATGGCTACACCTTC. Translated: CASSWTGDYGYTF. Together with reference TRBV5-1 and TRBJ1-2, the CDR3 gives the full variable domain: KAGVTQTPRYLIKTRGQQVTLSCSPISGHRSVSWYQQTPGQGLQFLFEYFSETQRNKGNFPGRFSGRQFSNSRSEMNVSTLELGDSALYLCASSWTGDYGYTFGSGTRLTVV.

The V gene is TRBV6-5, the J gene TRBJ2-5; TRBD2 might be the D (6 bases). This CDR3 region has 15 residues. The V and J ends lost 0 bases and 7 bases respectively, with 15 bases between them. From germline, CDR1 is MNHEY and CDR2 SVGAGI. As DNA, the CDR3 is TGTGCCAGCAGTTACTCGGCAACCCTCGGGAGGACCCAGTACTTC. This gives the protein CASSYSATLGRTQYF.